This T cell receptor (beta chain) appears in the sequencing data of a study of shared clonotypes between healthy human individuals. Naive CD8 populations comprised CD45RO-negative cells positively selected for CCR7, excluding terminally differentiated effector memory CD45RA+ cells. Clones were sequenced by immunoSEQ multiplex PCR, and TCRdb holds only the in-frame ones, with some missing. The sample has 600,000 or so clones; around 95% are singletons. This TCR was recovered from a woman aged 25 to 45 in good health. Sequenced sample: naive CD8+ T cells sorted from blood.

The CDR3, as DNA: TGTGCCAGCAGTTTATCCCCCAGAGCAACCCATAATGAAAAACTGTTTTTT. It yields the protein CASSLSPRATHNEKLFF. This rearrangement joins TRBV28 to TRBJ1-4; D remains unclear. Trimming took off 1 base at V and 4 bases at J, with 16 bases between the two ends. The CDR3 length is 17 residues. CDR1 is MDHEN, CDR2 SYDVKM, per germline.